A selection of T cell receptor beta chains follows, all from one sample in a study of blood T cells in healthy people across ages. From the 5' RACE reads, TCRdb called clonotypes with MiXCR, one entry per CDR3 protein. This sample yields around 990,000 distinct CDR3 sequences, of which roughly two fifths are seen a single time; 10% to 15% belongs to the top ten. The specimen sequenced was blood. The receptors were sampled from a man in his late teens or twenties in good health. Both conserved end residues are part of each CDR3. Fields, in order: V gene, D gene, J gene, CDR3 length, clone size, CDR3 protein, CDR3 DNA. The D gene is left open where the match is weak. Size tells how often a clone was seen (once, few, many) or the class of an expanded clone, and some rows leave it out.

>TRBV27|.|TRBJ1-1|13|.
CASGVGRNTEAFF
TGTGCCAGCGGGGTGGGGAGGAACACTGAAGCTTTCTTT
>TRBV20-1|.|TRBJ2-1|14|few
CSARNSGDYNEQFF
TGCAGTGCTAGAAATAGCGGAGATTACAATGAGCAGTTCTTC
>TRBV7-9|.|TRBJ1-5|12|.
CASSLDHRAQHF
TGTGCCAGCAGCTTAGATCACAGGGCACAGCATTTT
>TRBV7-9|TRBD2|TRBJ2-3|13|.
CALSGASTDTQYF
TGTGCTCTCAGCGGGGCTAGCACAGATACGCAGTATTTT
>TRBV12-3/TRBV12-4|.|TRBJ2-1|13|.
CASSLGISGEEFF
TGTGCCAGCAGTTTAGGTATCAGTGGCGAGGAGTTCTTC
>TRBV20-1|TRBD2|TRBJ2-3|18|many
CSARAFGASGDFTDTQYF
TGCAGTGCTAGAGCCTTCGGGGCTAGCGGGGATTTCACAGATACGCAGTATTTT
>TRBV7-2|.|TRBJ1-4|13|.
CASSSGHPEKLFF
TGTGCCAGCAGCTCGGGACATCCTGAAAAACTGTTTTTT
>TRBV25-1|.|TRBJ2-1|11|.
CASSLCNEQFF
TGTGCCAGCAGCCTATGCAATGAGCAGTTCTTC
>TRBV29-1|TRBD1|TRBJ1-2|12|few
CSVATGAGGYTF
TGCAGCGTCGCTACAGGGGCCGGTGGCTACACCTTC
>TRBV7-2|TRBD1|TRBJ2-3|16|few
CASSQQGVLLTDTQYF
TGTGCCAGCAGCCAACAGGGGGTCCTTCTCACAGATACGCAGTATTTT
>TRBV4-1|TRBD2|TRBJ2-3|18|many
CASSQGSASGGKTDTQYF
TGCGCCAGCAGCCAAGGGTCGGCTAGCGGGGGGAAAACAGATACGCAGTATTTT
>TRBV2|TRBD1|TRBJ1-4|15|.
CASGTSGQGFEKLFF
TGTGCCAGCGGAACGTCGGGACAGGGATTTGAAAAACTGTTTTTT
>TRBV12-3/TRBV12-4|.|TRBJ1-5|13|few
CASTLEGSQPQHF
TGTGCCAGCACCTTGGAGGGGAGTCAGCCCCAGCATTTT
>TRBV29-1|TRBD1|TRBJ1-5|15|few
CSVLTGTGGLEPQHF
TGCAGCGTTCTAACCGGGACAGGGGGCCTAGAGCCCCAGCATTTT
>TRBV20-1|.|TRBJ1-4|12|.
CSASFPNEKLFF
TGCAGTGCTAGCTTCCCTAATGAAAAACTGTTTTTT
>TRBV2|.|TRBJ1-2|11|.
CASRQSYGYTF
TGTGCCAGCAGACAGTCCTATGGCTACACCTTC
>TRBV4-3|TRBD1|TRBJ2-7|14|.
CASSQNRGPDEQYF
TGCGCCAGCAGTCAAAACAGGGGTCCGGACGAGCAGTACTTC
>TRBV2|TRBD1|TRBJ1-2|18|.
CASSEDLIRDRFYYGYTF
TGTGCCAGCAGTGAAGATTTAATTAGGGACAGATTTTACTATGGCTACACCTTC
>TRBV6-5|TRBD1|TRBJ1-2|12|.
CASRGTVDGYTF
TGTGCCAGCAGAGGGACAGTAGATGGCTACACCTTC
>TRBV7-2|.|TRBJ1-2|12|.
CASSLDTAGYTF
TGTGCCAGCAGCTTAGATACCGCAGGCTACACCTTC
>TRBV30|.|TRBJ1-1|13|.
CAWSTGLRAEAFF
TGTGCCTGGTCCACAGGGTTACGAGCTGAAGCTTTCTTT
>TRBV6-2/TRBV6-3|.|TRBJ1-5|14|many
CASSRGLNNQPQHF
TGTGCCAGCAGCCGGGGACTGAACAATCAGCCCCAGCATTTT
>TRBV20-1|.|TRBJ1-4|14|few
CSAPKSGTNEKLFF
TGCAGTGCCCCTAAGTCGGGTACTAATGAAAAACTGTTTTTT
>TRBV3-1|.|TRBJ2-4|14|.
CASSQEGGGCEQYF
TGTGCCAGCAGCCAAGAGGGCGGGGGCTGTGAGCAGTACTTC
>TRBV4-2|.|TRBJ2-1|16|few
CASSPRGREANNEQFF
TGTGCCAGCAGCCCCCGTGGGCGGGAAGCAAACAATGAGCAGTTCTTC
>TRBV4-1|TRBD1|TRBJ2-3|16|.
CASSLGQGPDTDTQYF
TGCGCCAGCAGCCTTGGACAGGGGCCAGACACAGATACGCAGTATTTT
>TRBV7-9|.|TRBJ1-1|14|many
CASSLASSGGEAFF
TGTGCCAGCAGCTTAGCTTCGAGTGGGGGTGAAGCTTTCTTT
>TRBV10-3|.|TRBJ1-2|13|.
CATKAAGNYGYTF
TGTGCCACCAAAGCGGCAGGGAACTATGGCTACACCTTC
>TRBV7-2|.|TRBJ1-2|15|few
CASSSAGSFDYGYTF
TGTGCCAGCAGCTCCGCAGGGAGTTTCGACTATGGCTACACCTTC
>TRBV24-1|TRBD1|TRBJ2-7|15|.
CATSETGTDYNEQYF
TGTGCCACCAGTGAAACCGGGACAGACTACAATGAGCAGTACTTC
>TRBV6-6|.|TRBJ2-3|15|.
CASSYLSTSTDTQYF
TGTGCCAGCAGTTACTTGAGTACTAGCACAGATACGCAGTATTTT
>TRBV20-1|.|TRBJ2-3|14|few
CSAPYGGPTDTQYF
TGCAGTGCTCCCTACGGGGGCCCCACAGATACGCAGTATTTT
>TRBV3-1|.|TRBJ2-5|13|.
CASRKAGQETQYF
TGTGCCAGCAGAAAAGCGGGCCAAGAGACCCAGTACTTC
>TRBV12-3/TRBV12-4|.|TRBJ2-7|15|.
CASSLGLTSSYEQYF
TGTGCCAGCAGTTTGGGCCTGACTAGCTCCTACGAGCAGTACTTC
>TRBV3-1|TRBD1|TRBJ1-6|17|.
CASSLPPRTGYNSPLHF
TGTGCCAGCAGCCTCCCCCCCCGGACAGGCTATAATTCACCCCTCCACTTT
>TRBV5-1|TRBD2|TRBJ2-7|15|.
CASSSPGLAGNEQYF
TGCGCCAGCAGCAGTCCGGGACTAGCAGGAAATGAGCAGTACTTC
>TRBV27|.|TRBJ1-5|14|.
CASRSQGRNQPQHF
TGTGCCAGCAGGTCACAGGGCCGCAATCAGCCCCAGCATTTT
>TRBV2|.|TRBJ1-1|14|few
CASSSGLPGTEAFF
TGTGCCAGCAGTTCGGGCCTTCCTGGGACTGAAGCTTTCTTT
>TRBV10-3|.|TRBJ1-1|17|.
CAISESTMHSANTEAFF
TGTGCCATCAGTGAGTCGACGATGCATTCTGCTAACACTGAAGCTTTCTTT
>TRBV2|.|TRBJ2-5|12|.
CASRADQETQYF
TGTGCCAGCAGGGCGGACCAAGAGACCCAGTACTTC
>TRBV20-1|.|TRBJ1-2|16|.
CSARDTRPQHNYGYTF
TGCAGTGCTAGAGATACCCGTCCCCAGCACAACTATGGCTACACCTTC
>TRBV6-2/TRBV6-3|.|TRBJ2-5|13|.
CASSRRVLNEQYF
TGTGCCAGCAGCCGCCGTGTGCTCAATGAGCAGTACTTC
>TRBV29-1|.|TRBJ1-2|11|few
CSVAQEGGYTF
TGCAGCGTTGCACAGGAGGGTGGCTACACCTTC
>TRBV6-5|.|TRBJ2-2|14|.
CASSYRRNTGELFF
TGTGCCAGCAGTTACAGGAGGAACACCGGGGAGCTGTTTTTT
>TRBV6-6|TRBD2|TRBJ2-1|15|.
CASSGPGGGLNEQFF
TGTGCCAGCAGTGGCCCCGGCGGGGGACTCAATGAGCAGTTCTTC
>TRBV4-3|.|TRBJ2-1|16|few
CASSQDTRSLNNEQFF
TGCGCCAGTAGCCAAGATACTAGGTCGCTTAACAATGAGCAGTTCTTC
>TRBV20-1|TRBD1|TRBJ2-3|17|.
CSARDPPDRVSTDTQYF
TGCAGTGCTAGAGATCCCCCCGACAGGGTGAGCACAGATACGCAGTATTTT
>TRBV7-3|.|TRBJ1-2|14|few
CASSLTHVGGGYTF
TGTGCCAGCAGCTTAACCCATGTGGGGGGCGGCTACACCTTC
>TRBV20-1|.|TRBJ2-7|16|.
CSATSPPLGSYNEQYF
TGCAGTGCTACCTCCCCACCCTTGGGCTCCTACAATGAGCAGTACTTC
>TRBV9|.|TRBJ1-1|14|.
CASSSQQGLTEAFF
TGTGCCAGCAGCTCACAGCAGGGTCTCACTGAAGCTTTCTTT